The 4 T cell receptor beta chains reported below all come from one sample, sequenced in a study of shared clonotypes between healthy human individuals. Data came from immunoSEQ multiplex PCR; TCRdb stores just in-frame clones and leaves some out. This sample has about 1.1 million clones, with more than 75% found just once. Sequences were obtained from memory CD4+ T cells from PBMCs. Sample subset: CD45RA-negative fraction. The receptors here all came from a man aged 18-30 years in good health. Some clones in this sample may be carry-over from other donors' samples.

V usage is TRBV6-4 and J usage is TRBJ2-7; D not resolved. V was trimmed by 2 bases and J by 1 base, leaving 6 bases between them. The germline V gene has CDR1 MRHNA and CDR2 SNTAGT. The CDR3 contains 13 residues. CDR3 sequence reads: CASSDSLSYEQYF. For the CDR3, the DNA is TGTGCCAGCAGTGACAGTCTATCCTACGAGCAGTACTTC.

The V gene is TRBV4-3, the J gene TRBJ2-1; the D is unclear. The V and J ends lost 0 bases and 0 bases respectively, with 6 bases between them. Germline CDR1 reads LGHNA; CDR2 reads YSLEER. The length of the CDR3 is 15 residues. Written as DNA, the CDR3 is TGCGCCAGCAGCCAAGAGGTCAGCTCCTACAATGAGCAGTTCTTC. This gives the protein CASSQEVSSYNEQFF.

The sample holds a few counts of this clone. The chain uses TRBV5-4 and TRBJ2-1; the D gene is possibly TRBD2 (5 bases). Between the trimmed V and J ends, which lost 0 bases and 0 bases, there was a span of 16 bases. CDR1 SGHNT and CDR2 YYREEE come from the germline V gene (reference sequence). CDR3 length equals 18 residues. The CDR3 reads CASSLGESGLSSYNEQFF. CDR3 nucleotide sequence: TGTGCCAGCAGCTTGGGAGAGAGCGGTCTGAGCTCCTACAATGAGCAGTTCTTC.

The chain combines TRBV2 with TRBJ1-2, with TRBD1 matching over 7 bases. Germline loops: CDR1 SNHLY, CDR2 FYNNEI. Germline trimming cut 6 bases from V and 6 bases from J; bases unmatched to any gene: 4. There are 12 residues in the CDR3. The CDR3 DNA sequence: TGTGCCAGCAGCGACAGGGCCCATGGCTACACCTTC. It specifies CASSDRAHGYTF.